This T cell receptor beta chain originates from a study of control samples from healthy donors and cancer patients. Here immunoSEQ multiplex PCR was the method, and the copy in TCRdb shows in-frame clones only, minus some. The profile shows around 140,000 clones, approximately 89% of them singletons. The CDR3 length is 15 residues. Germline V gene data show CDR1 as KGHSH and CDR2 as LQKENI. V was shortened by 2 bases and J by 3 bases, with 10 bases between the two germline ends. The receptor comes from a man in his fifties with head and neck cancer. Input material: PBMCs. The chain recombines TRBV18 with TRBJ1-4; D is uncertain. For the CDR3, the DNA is TGTGCCAGCTCACCAGGGAAGGGCGCTAATGAAAAACTGTTTTTT. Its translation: CASSPGKGANEKLFF. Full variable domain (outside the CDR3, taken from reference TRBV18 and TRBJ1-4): NAGVMQNPRHLVRRRGQEARLRCSPMKGHSHVYWYRQLPEEGLKFMVYLQKENIIDESGMPKERFSAEFPKEGPSILRIQQVVRGDSAAYFCASSPGKGANEKLFFGSGTQLSVL.